Detailed here is one T cell receptor (beta chain). The sample is drawn from a study of shared clonotypes between healthy human individuals. CDR3 length: 16 amino acids. Germline CDR1 reads SGHRS; CDR2 reads YFSETQ. V was clipped by 4 bases and J by 5 bases; unmatched bases: 11. This table comes from immunoSEQ multiplex PCR, and its TCRdb copy is limited to in-frame clones, with some not included. This table holds 2.5 million or so clones, roughly 92% found once. V and J are TRBV5-1 and TRBJ2-1; TRBD1 agrees at 8 bases. Sequences were obtained from naive CD4+ T cells sorted from blood. Subset: CD45RA+ positively selected. The sequence derives from a man between 18 and 35 years old in good health. The CDR3 nucleotides are TGCGCCAGCAGCCTAAGAGGACAGGGAACCCACAATGAGCAGTTCTTC. It codes for CASSLRGQGTHNEQFF.